This record looks at one TCR beta chain sequence and its context. In the authors' methods: Nucleated cell counts were estimated from reference gene primer amplification. The table came from immunoSEQ multiplex PCR; TCRdb's copy has only in-frame clones and leaves some out. V and J calls and clone size follow that table, whereas D and trimming were derived from the DNA. The sample contains 150,000 to 200,000 clones, 80% to 90% of which appear only once. These data come from a study of blood T cell repertoires in COVID-19. On the study more broadly: The United States, Italy and Spain supplied acute and convalescent COVID-19 samples. PBMCs, B-cell-depleted T cells, or T cells were the source of the cDNA or gDNA that made up the material.

The CDR3 extends over 16 amino acids. Unmatched junction bases numbered 14, after V lost 6 bases and J lost 3 bases. Germline-derived CDR1 and CDR2 are KGHSH and LQKENI. The sequenced sample was peripheral blood. The rearrangement joins TRBV18 to TRBJ2-7; TRBD1 aligns across 7 bases. The clonotype was recovered from a man aged 70 or older with active or convalescent COVID-19. CDR3 protein: CASSQTGVTTGYEQYF. The DNA for the CDR3 is TGTGCCAGCTCCCAAACAGGGGTCACAACCGGCTACGAGCAGTACTTC.